This is a list of T cell receptor beta chains from one sample in a study of T-cell memory formation after mild COVID-19. TCRdb itself ran the 5' RACE reads through MiXCR, one entry per CDR3 protein. The sample consists of about 270,000 distinct CDR3 sequences, under 20% of them appearing once. The sequenced material came from PBMCs or a T cell subset sorted from them (not recorded which). Receptor source: a man younger than 30 who had mild COVID-19 (a few samples of this study predate the infection). Cell type and time point are not known. The CDR3 runs from the conserved cysteine through the conserved F or W. The order of the fields is D gene, CDR3 length, clone size, J gene, V gene, CDR3 DNA, CDR3 protein. D genes are given only for firm matches. The listing skips clone size in some rows; elsewhere it reads once, few, many or a size class.

d_gene: TRBD1
len: 16
abundance: few
j_gene: TRBJ2-7
v_gene: TRBV7-2
CDR3nt: TGTGCCAGCAGCTTAACCGGGACAGGCGTCCCCTACGAGCAGTACTTC
CDR3aa: CASSLTGTGVPYEQYF

d_gene: -
len: 13
abundance: -
j_gene: TRBJ1-4
v_gene: TRBV29-1
CDR3nt: TGCAGCGTTGAAGTTCTAGCGAATGAAAAACTGTTTTTT
CDR3aa: CSVEVLANEKLFF

d_gene: TRBD2
len: 17
abundance: -
j_gene: TRBJ2-3
v_gene: TRBV5-4
CDR3nt: TGTGCCAGCAGCTTAAGCGGGGGGCCCTTGCAGGCAGATACGCAGTATTTT
CDR3aa: CASSLSGGPLQADTQYF

d_gene: TRBD2
len: 16
abundance: -
j_gene: TRBJ2-3
v_gene: TRBV2
CDR3nt: TGTGCCAGCAGTTCACTAGCGGGGGTATACACAGATACGCAGTATTTT
CDR3aa: CASSSLAGVYTDTQYF

d_gene: TRBD1
len: 17
abundance: -
j_gene: TRBJ2-5
v_gene: TRBV5-1
CDR3nt: TGCGCCAGCAGCCCACTGTTAAGGACAGGCGGACAAGAGACCCAGTACTTC
CDR3aa: CASSPLLRTGGQETQYF

d_gene: -
len: 14
abundance: -
j_gene: TRBJ2-5
v_gene: TRBV30
CDR3nt: TGTGCCTGGACCACCTCCCCCAGGGAAGAGACCCAGTACTTC
CDR3aa: CAWTTSPREETQYF

d_gene: -
len: 13
abundance: -
j_gene: TRBJ2-3
v_gene: TRBV7-9
CDR3nt: TGTGCCAGCAGCTCCGGGGAGGGGGTCTCTTTGGATTTT
CDR3aa: CASSSGEGVSLDF

d_gene: TRBD2
len: 17
abundance: -
j_gene: TRBJ2-3
v_gene: TRBV9
CDR3nt: TGTGCCAGCAGCGCCGGCGTGGGACTAGCGTTCACAGATACGCAGTATTTT
CDR3aa: CASSAGVGLAFTDTQYF

d_gene: TRBD2
len: 14
abundance: -
j_gene: TRBJ2-2
v_gene: TRBV20-1
CDR3nt: TGCAGTGCTACAACCTTAGCGGGGTCCGGGGAGCTGTTTTTT
CDR3aa: CSATTLAGSGELFF

d_gene: -
len: 13
abundance: few
j_gene: TRBJ1-6
v_gene: TRBV12-3/TRBV12-4
CDR3nt: TGTGCCAGCAGTTTTTCCCGGGGTACACCCCTCCACTTT
CDR3aa: CASSFSRGTPLHF

d_gene: -
len: 15
abundance: -
j_gene: TRBJ1-2
v_gene: TRBV6-5
CDR3nt: TGTGCCAGCAGCCTTTTTCGGACGGACAACTATGGCTACACCTTC
CDR3aa: CASSLFRTDNYGYTF

d_gene: -
len: 13
abundance: -
j_gene: TRBJ2-1
v_gene: TRBV11-1
CDR3nt: TGTGCCAGCAGTATGTACCGGCCGGGTGAGCAGTTCTTC
CDR3aa: CASSMYRPGEQFF